This T cell receptor (beta chain) was captured in a study of cytomegalovirus exposure and HLA in healthy donors. This clone showed up just once. What it binds is unknown. Germline trimming cut 6 bases from V and 5 bases from J; bases unmatched to any gene: 1. The CDR3 totals 11 residues. Germline V CDR1 and CDR2: LNHDA, SQIVND (reference sequence). Study-wide results and limits: In vitro, three CMV-associated chains proved specific for CMV antigens. Published work reported that the classifier diagnosed cytomegalovirus status with high specificity and sensitivity. TCR clusters originating in the first cohort tended to co-occur in the roughly 120 validation repertoires, according to a later analysis.

Libraries were prepared by immunoSEQ multiplex PCR; TCRdb keeps only in-frame clonotypes and omits some of them. Among over 250,000 clones listed, 70% to 90% were seen once. Specimen: PBMCs. This sequence originates from a woman aged 18 to 35 in good health and CMV-seronegative. The J gene is TRBJ2-7, the V gene TRBV19, with 7 bases aligning to TRBD1. Here the CDR3 DNA reads TGTGCCAGTAGCGACAGGGACGAGCAGTACTTC. Its protein is CASSDRDEQYF.